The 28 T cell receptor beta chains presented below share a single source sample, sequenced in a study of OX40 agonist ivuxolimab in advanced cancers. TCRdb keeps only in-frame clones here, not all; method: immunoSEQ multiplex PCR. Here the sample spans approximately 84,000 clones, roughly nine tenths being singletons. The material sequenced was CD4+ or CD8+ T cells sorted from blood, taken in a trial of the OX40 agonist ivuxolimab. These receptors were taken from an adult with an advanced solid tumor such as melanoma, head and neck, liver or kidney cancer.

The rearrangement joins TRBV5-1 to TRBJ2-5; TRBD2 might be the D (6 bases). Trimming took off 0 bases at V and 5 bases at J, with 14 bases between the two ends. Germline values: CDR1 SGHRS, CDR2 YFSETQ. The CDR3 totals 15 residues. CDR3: CASSLASYSGETQYF. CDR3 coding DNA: TGCGCCAGCAGCTTGGCCTCCTACAGCGGGGAGACCCAGTACTTC.

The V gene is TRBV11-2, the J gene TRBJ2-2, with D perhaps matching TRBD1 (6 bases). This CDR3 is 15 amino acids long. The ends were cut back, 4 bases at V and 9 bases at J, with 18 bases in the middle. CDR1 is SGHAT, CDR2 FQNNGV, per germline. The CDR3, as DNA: TGTGCCAGCAGCTCCCCCGGGACACGTTACCGGGAGCTGTTTTTT. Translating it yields CASSSPGTRYRELFF. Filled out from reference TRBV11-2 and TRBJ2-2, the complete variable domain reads EAGVAQSPRYKIIEKRQSVAFWCNPISGHATLYWYQQILGQGPKLLIQFQNNGVVDDSQLPKDRFSAERLKGVDSTLKIQPAKLEDSAVYLCASSSPGTRYRELFFGEGSRLTVL.

The CDR3 DNA reads TGTGCCAGCAGTAACATTTGGACAATACAAGAGACCCAGTACTTC. As protein: CASSNIWTIQETQYF. The chain employs TRBV6-1 and TRBJ2-5; weak D call: TRBD1 (5 bases). Trimming removed 5 bases from V and 2 bases from J, with 15 bases in between. Germline CDR1 reads MNHNS; CDR2 reads SASEGT. This CDR3 has 15 residues.

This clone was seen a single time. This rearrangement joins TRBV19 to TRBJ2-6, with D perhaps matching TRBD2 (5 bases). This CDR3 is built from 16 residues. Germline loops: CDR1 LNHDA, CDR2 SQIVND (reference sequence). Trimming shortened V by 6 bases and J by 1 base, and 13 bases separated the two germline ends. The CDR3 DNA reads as TGTGCCAGTAGCCCGGGGTCAGGTTCTGGGGCCAACGTCCTGACTTTC. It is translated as CASSPGSGSGANVLTF. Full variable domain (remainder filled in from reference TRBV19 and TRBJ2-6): DGGITQSPKYLFRKEGQNVTLSCEQNLNHDAMYWYRQDPGQGLRLIYYSQIVNDFQKGDIAEGYSVSREKKESFPLTVTSAQKNPTAFYLCASSPGSGSGANVLTFGAGSRLTVL.

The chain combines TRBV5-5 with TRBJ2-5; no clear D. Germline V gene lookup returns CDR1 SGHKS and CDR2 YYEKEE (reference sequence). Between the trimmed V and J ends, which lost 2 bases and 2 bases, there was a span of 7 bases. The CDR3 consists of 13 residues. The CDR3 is CASSFLVQETQYF. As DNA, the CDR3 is TGTGCCAGCAGCTTTCTAGTACAAGAGACCCAGTACTTC.

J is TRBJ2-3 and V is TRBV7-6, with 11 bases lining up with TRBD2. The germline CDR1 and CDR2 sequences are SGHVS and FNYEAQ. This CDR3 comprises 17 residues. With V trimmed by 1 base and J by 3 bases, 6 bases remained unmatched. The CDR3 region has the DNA TGTGCCAGCAGCTTAGTAGCGGGAGGGCCGAGGACAGATACGCAGTATTTT. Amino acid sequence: CASSLVAGGPRTDTQYF.

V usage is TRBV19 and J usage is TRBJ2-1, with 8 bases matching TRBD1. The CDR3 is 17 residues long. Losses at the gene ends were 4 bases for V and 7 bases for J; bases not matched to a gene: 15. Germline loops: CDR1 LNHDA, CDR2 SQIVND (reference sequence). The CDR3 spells CASSSHNRGNPGNEQFF. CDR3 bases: TGTGCCAGTAGTAGCCACAACAGGGGGAACCCGGGGAATGAGCAGTTCTTC.

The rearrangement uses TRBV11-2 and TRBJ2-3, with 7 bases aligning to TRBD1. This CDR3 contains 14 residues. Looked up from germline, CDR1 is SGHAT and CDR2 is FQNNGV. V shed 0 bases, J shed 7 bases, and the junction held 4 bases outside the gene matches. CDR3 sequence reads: CASSLETGQNTQYF. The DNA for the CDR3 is TGTGCCAGCAGCTTAGAGACAGGGCAAAATACGCAGTATTTT.

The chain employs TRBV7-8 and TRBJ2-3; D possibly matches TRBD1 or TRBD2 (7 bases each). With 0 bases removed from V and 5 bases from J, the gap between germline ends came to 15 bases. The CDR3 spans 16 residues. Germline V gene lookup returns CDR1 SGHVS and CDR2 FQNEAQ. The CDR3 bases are TGTGCCAGCAGCTTAGCGGCCAGGGGGGGGAGAGATACGCAGTATTTT. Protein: CASSLAARGGRDTQYF.

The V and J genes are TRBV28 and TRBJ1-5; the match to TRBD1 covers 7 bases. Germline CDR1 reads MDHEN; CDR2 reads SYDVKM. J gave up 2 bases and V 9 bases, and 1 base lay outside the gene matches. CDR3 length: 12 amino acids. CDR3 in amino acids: CASTGGNQPQHF. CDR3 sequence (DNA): TGTGCCAGTACAGGGGGCAATCAGCCCCAGCATTTT.

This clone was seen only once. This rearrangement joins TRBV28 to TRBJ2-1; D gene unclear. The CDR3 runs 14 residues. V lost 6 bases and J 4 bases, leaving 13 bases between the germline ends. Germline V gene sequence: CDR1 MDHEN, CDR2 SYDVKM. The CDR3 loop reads CASSVNARYNEQFF. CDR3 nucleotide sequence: TGTGCCAGCAGCGTCAATGCCCGATACAATGAGCAGTTCTTC. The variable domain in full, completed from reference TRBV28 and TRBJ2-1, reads DVKVTQSSRYLVKRTGEKVFLECVQDMDHENMFWYRQDPGLGLRLIYFSYDVKMKEKGDIPEGYSVSREKKERFSLILESASTNQTSMYLCASSVNARYNEQFFGPGTRLTVL.

The CDR3 DNA reads as TGTGCCAGCAGCTTAGAGGACAGCCGGGAGACCCAGTACTTC. It encodes CASSLEDSRETQYF. V usage is TRBV11-1 and J usage is TRBJ2-5, with D tentatively TRBD1 (6 bases). Looked up from germline, CDR1 is SGHAT and CDR2 is FQDESV (reference sequence). With 1 base removed from V and 5 bases from J, the gap between germline ends came to 11 bases. The CDR3 is made up of 14 amino acids.

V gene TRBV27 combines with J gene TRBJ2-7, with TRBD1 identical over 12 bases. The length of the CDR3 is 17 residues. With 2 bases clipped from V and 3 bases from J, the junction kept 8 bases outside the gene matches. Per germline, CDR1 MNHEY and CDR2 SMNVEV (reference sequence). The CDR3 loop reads CASSLRFRDRGRYEQYF. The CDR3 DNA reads TGTGCCAGCAGTTTAAGATTCCGGGACAGGGGGCGCTACGAGCAGTACTTC.

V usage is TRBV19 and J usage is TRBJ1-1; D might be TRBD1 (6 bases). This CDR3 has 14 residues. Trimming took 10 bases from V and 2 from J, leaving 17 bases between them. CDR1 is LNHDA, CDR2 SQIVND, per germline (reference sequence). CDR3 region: CATRSQGTNTEAFF. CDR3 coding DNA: TGTGCCACCCGAAGCCAGGGGACCAACACTGAAGCTTTCTTT.

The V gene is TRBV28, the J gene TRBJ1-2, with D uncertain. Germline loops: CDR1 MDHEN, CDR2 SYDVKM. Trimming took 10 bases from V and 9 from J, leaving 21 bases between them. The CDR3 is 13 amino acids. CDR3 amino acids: CATTGPQVRSYTF. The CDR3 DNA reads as TGTGCCACAACGGGCCCCCAAGTAAGAAGCTACACCTTC.

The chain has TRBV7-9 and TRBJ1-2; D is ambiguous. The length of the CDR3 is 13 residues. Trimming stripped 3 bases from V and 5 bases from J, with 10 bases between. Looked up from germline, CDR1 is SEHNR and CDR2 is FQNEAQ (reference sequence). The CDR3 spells CASSLALGYGYTF. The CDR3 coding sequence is TGTGCCAGCAGCTTGGCCCTGGGGTATGGCTACACCTTC.

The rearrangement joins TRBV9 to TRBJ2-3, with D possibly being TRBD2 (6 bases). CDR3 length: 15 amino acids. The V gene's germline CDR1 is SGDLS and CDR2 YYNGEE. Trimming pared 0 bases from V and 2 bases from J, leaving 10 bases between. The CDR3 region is CASSVVSGSTDTQYF. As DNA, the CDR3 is TGTGCCAGCAGCGTAGTTAGCGGTTCCACAGATACGCAGTATTTT.

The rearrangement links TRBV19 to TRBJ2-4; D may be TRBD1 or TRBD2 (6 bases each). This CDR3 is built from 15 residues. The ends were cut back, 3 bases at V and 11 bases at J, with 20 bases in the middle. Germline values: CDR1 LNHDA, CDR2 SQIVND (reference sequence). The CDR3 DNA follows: TGTGCCAGTAGTATCGGAGGGGGTGAGAAAACAGTTCAGTACTTC. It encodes CASSIGGGEKTVQYF. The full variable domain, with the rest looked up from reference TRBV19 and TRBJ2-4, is DGGITQSPKYLFRKEGQNVTLSCEQNLNHDAMYWYRQDPGQGLRLIYYSQIVNDFQKGDIAEGYSVSREKKESFPLTVTSAQKNPTAFYLCASSIGGGEKTVQYFGAGTRLSVL.

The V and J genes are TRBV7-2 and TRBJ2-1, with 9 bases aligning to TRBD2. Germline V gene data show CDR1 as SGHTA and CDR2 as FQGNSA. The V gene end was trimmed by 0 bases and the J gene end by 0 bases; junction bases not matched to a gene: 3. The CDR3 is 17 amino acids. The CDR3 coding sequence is TGTGCCAGCAGCTTAGCGGGCGGGAGGGCCTCCTACAATGAGCAGTTCTTC. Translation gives CASSLAGGRASYNEQFF.

CDR3 in amino acids: CASSESGGGGYGYTF. CDR3 nucleotide sequence: TGCGCCAGCAGTGAGTCCGGGGGAGGTGGCTATGGCTACACCTTC. The gene calls are TRBV10-2 and TRBJ1-2, with D possibly TRBD1 on 5 matching bases. Germline V gene sequence: CDR1 WSHSY, CDR2 SAAADI. The CDR3 extends over 15 amino acids. Trimming took off 0 bases at V and 4 bases at J, with 12 bases between the two ends.

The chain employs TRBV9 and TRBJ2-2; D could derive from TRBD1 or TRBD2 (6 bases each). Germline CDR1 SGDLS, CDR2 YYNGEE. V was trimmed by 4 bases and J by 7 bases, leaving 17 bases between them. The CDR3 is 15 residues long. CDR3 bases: TGTGCCAGCAGCAATTATGGGGGGCATGGCGGGGAGCTGTTTTTT. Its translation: CASSNYGGHGGELFF.

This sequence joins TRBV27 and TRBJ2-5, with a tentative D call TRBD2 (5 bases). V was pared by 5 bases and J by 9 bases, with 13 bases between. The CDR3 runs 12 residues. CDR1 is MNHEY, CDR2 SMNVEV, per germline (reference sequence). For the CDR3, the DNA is TGTGCCAGCAGTCCCCGGATCGGGGCCCAGTACTTC. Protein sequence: CASSPRIGAQYF.

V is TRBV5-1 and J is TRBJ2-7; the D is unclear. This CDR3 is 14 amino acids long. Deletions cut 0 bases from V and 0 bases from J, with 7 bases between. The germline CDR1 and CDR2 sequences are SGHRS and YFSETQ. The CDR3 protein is CASSLGSNSYEQYF. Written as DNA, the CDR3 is TGCGCCAGCAGCTTGGGTTCAAACTCCTACGAGCAGTACTTC. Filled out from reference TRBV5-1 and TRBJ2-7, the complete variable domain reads KAGVTQTPRYLIKTRGQQVTLSCSPISGHRSVSWYQQTPGQGLQFLFEYFSETQRNKGNFPGRFSGRQFSNSRSEMNVSTLELGDSALYLCASSLGSNSYEQYFGPGTRLTVT.

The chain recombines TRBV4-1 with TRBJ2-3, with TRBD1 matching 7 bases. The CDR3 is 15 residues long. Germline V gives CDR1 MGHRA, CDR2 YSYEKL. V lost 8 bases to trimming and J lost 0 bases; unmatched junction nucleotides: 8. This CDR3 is CASDRTGSSTDTQYF. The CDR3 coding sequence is TGCGCCAGCGATAGGACAGGTAGTAGCACAGATACGCAGTATTTT.

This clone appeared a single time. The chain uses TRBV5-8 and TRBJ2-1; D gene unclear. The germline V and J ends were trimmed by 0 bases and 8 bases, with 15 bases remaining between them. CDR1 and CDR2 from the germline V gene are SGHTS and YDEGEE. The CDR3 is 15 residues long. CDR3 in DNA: TGTGCCAGCAGCTTGGGTAGGGTGAAGGTCGATGAGCAGTTCTTC. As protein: CASSLGRVKVDEQFF.

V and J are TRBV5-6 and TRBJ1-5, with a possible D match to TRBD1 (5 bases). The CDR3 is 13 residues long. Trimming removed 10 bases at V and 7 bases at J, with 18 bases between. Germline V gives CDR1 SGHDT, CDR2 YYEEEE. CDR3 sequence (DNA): TGTGCCCGCAACAGGACGGTGCGCCAGCCCCAGCATTTT. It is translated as CARNRTVRQPQHF. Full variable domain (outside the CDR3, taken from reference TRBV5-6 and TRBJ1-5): DAGVTQSPTHLIKTRGQQVTLRCSPKSGHDTVSWYQQALGQGPQFIFQYYEEEERQRGNFPDRFSGHQFPNYSSELNVNALLLGDSALYLCARNRTVRQPQHFGDGTRLSIL.

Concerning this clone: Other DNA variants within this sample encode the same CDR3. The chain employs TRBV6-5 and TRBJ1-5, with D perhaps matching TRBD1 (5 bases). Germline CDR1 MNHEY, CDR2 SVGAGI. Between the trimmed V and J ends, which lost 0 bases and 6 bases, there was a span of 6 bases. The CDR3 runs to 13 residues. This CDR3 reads CASSYSRGQPQHF. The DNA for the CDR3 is TGTGCCAGCAGTTACTCGAGGGGTCAGCCCCAGCATTTT.

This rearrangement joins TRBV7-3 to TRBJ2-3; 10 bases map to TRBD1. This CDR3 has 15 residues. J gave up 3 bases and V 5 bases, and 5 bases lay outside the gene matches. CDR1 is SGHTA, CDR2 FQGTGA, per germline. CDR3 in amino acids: CASSPGTGVTDTQYF. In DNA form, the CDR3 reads TGTGCCAGCAGCCCTGGGACAGGGGTTACAGATACGCAGTATTTT.